The 25 T cell receptor beta chains below all came from one sample that was sequenced in a study of cytomegalovirus exposure and HLA in healthy donors. A multiplex PCR was run with 60 Vbeta primers and 13 Jbeta primers. Libraries were prepared by immunoSEQ multiplex PCR; TCRdb keeps only in-frame clonotypes and omits some of them. This table has fewer than 150,000 clones, about 78% appearing once. Source material: PBMCs. The receptors stem from a young man in good health and CMV-seronegative.

The gene calls are TRBV6-1 and TRBJ2-3, with D possibly TRBD2 on 5 matching bases. Germline assignment: CDR1 MNHNS and CDR2 SASEGT. Trimming cost V 0 bases and J 0 bases, with 10 bases left between them. This CDR3 region has 16 residues. In nucleotides, the CDR3 is TGTGCCAGCAGTGAAGCGTCTAGCCCTAGCACAGATACGCAGTATTTT. Translating gives CASSEASSPSTDTQYF.

V usage is TRBV2 and J usage is TRBJ2-7; TRBD1 matches 7 bases. The germline gives CDR1 SNHLY, CDR2 FYNNEI. With 6 bases clipped from V and 1 base from J, the junction kept 6 bases outside the gene matches. The length of the CDR3 is 14 residues. CDR3 sequence reads: CASRKRQGSYEQYF. In nucleotides, the CDR3 is TGTGCCAGCAGGAAAAGACAGGGATCCTACGAGCAGTACTTC.

This chain connects TRBV9 to TRBJ2-7; TRBD1 matches 8 bases. CDR1 SGDLS and CDR2 YYNGEE come from the germline V gene. CDR3 length: 14 residues. Trimming at V came to 4 bases and at J to 4 bases, leaving 7 bases not matched to a gene. CDR3 residues: CASSPRTGNYEQYF. CDR3 sequence (DNA): TGTGCCAGCAGCCCCAGGACAGGGAATTACGAGCAGTACTTC.

This chain uses TRBV7-9 with TRBJ2-3; D call uncertain. Germline loops: CDR1 SEHNR, CDR2 FQNEAQ (reference sequence). Trimming pared 6 bases from V and 1 base from J, leaving 11 bases between. There are 14 residues in the CDR3. CDR3 sequence: CASRPPQGTDTQYF. The CDR3 nucleotides read TGTGCCAGCAGGCCCCCCCAGGGCACAGATACGCAGTATTTT.

This chain uses TRBV10-3 with TRBJ1-1; TRBD1 agrees at 8 bases. Trimming removed 3 bases from V and 0 bases from J; junction bases left unmatched: 6. The CDR3 length is 16 residues. Germline V gene sequence: CDR1 ENHRY, CDR2 SYGVKD. CDR3 in amino acids: CAISDSTGEVNTEAFF. The DNA for the CDR3 is TGTGCCATCAGTGACTCGACAGGGGAGGTGAACACTGAAGCTTTCTTT.

V is TRBV4-1 and J is TRBJ2-3; 7 bases fit TRBD1. V was clipped by 4 bases and J by 0 bases; unmatched bases: 7. Germline lookup yields CDR1 MGHRA and CDR2 YSYEKL. The CDR3 spans 16 residues. The CDR3 spells CASSPNRGTSTDTQYF. The CDR3 nucleotides read TGCGCCAGCAGCCCCAACAGGGGTACTAGCACAGATACGCAGTATTTT.

CDR3 residues: CASSPRDRYYEQYF. Here the CDR3 DNA reads TGTGCCAGCAGCCCGCGGGACAGGTACTACGAGCAGTACTTC. V is TRBV13 and J is TRBJ2-5; TRBD1 matches at 8 bases. The DNA end is more similar to TRBJ2-7, so the J call may be wrong. Germline-derived CDR1 and CDR2 are PRHDT and FYEKMQ (reference sequence). This CDR3 comprises 14 residues.

The V and J genes are TRBV19 and TRBJ1-1, with TRBD1 identical over 7 bases. The CDR3 has 16 residues. Germline V lookup: CDR1 LNHDA, CDR2 SQIVND (reference sequence). V lost 3 bases and J lost 0; bases outside the gene matches: 7. CDR3 sequence: CASSIIQGGMNTEAFF. In DNA, the CDR3 is TGTGCCAGTAGTATTATCCAGGGGGGCATGAACACTGAAGCTTTCTTT.

The rearrangement links TRBV28 to TRBJ2-7, with a weak D call TRBD2 (6 bases). V lost 6 bases and J 0 bases, leaving 15 bases between the germline ends. This CDR3 comprises 15 residues. Per the germline V gene, CDR1 is MDHEN and CDR2 is SYDVKM. The CDR3 loop reads CASSRGTGSSYEQYF. CDR3 sequence (DNA): TGTGCCAGCAGCCGGGGGACCGGCAGCTCCTACGAGCAGTACTTC.

The chain joins TRBV9 to TRBJ2-1; 8 bases map to TRBD2. Germline assignment: CDR1 SGDLS and CDR2 YYNGEE. The CDR3 has 15 residues. V dropped 0 bases and J dropped 8; count of bases not matched to a gene: 7. The CDR3 reads CASSVGAGESYEQFF. In DNA form, the CDR3 reads TGTGCCAGCAGCGTAGGAGCGGGAGAATCCTATGAGCAGTTCTTC.

This clone was detected once. V is TRBV18 and J is TRBJ1-1; 7 bases are a match to TRBD1. The germline CDR1 and CDR2 sequences are KGHSH and LQKENI. The CDR3 is 15 residues long. V lost 3 bases and J lost 1; bases outside the gene matches: 5. The CDR3 DNA is TGTGCCAGCTCACCCCCAGGGGGGACGAACACTGAAGCTTTCTTT. It is translated as CASSPPGGTNTEAFF.

This clone was counted ten times or more. The J gene is TRBJ2-7, the V gene TRBV13, with TRBD2 matching over 9 bases. Germline CDR1 is PRHDT and CDR2 is FYEKMQ (reference sequence). This CDR3 is built from 15 residues. The junction had 10 bases not matched to a gene; V was cut back by 6 bases and J by 4 bases. CDR3 protein: CASRLSREGIYEQYF. DNA of the CDR3: TGTGCCAGCAGACTCTCGCGGGAGGGCATATACGAGCAGTACTTC.

This chain uses TRBV4-1 with TRBJ2-5, with 11 bases fitting TRBD2. The CDR3 covers 17 residues. CDR1 MGHRA and CDR2 YSYEKL come from the germline V gene. The V and J ends lost 0 bases and 5 bases, in that order; junction bases with no gene match: 8. CDR3 bases: TGCGCCAGCAGCCAAGAAATAGCGGGAGGGCCAGCGGAGACCCAGTACTTC. This translates into CASSQEIAGGPAETQYF.

The rearrangement uses TRBV19 and TRBJ2-7; D perhaps matches TRBD2 (6 bases). CDR3 length: 15 amino acids. The V end lost 5 bases, the J end lost 1 base, and 15 bases lay between the germline ends. From germline, CDR1 is LNHDA and CDR2 SQIVND (reference sequence). The CDR3 sequence is CASSVQGGGSYEQYF. As DNA, the CDR3 is TGTGCCAGTAGTGTCCAGGGAGGAGGATCCTACGAGCAGTACTTC.

This clone showed up just a few times. J is TRBJ1-1 and V is TRBV6-5; maybe TRBD1 (6 bases). This CDR3 region has 14 residues. CDR1 MNHEY and CDR2 SVGAGI come from the germline V gene. V was clipped by 8 bases and J by 0 bases, with 13 bases between them. In nucleotides, the CDR3 is TGTGCCAGCTCCTCCGGACAGATGAACACTGAAGCTTTCTTT. Translation gives CASSSGQMNTEAFF.

The CDR3 DNA sequence: TGTGCCAGCAGCCCAGCGGGAGTATCAGAGACCCAGTACTTC. Translated, it gives CASSPAGVSETQYF. V and J are TRBV6-6 and TRBJ2-5, with 8 positions matching TRBD2. Germline CDR1 reads MNHNY; CDR2 reads SVGAGI (reference sequence). Unmatched junction bases numbered 7, after V lost 6 bases and J lost 4 bases. CDR3 length equals 14 residues.

The chain couples TRBV28 to TRBJ1-1; D possibly corresponds to TRBD1 (6 bases). The CDR3 extends over 12 amino acids. Trimming took off 3 bases at V and 10 bases at J, with 12 bases between the two ends. Germline lookup yields CDR1 MDHEN and CDR2 SYDVKM. The CDR3 loop reads CASSLKGEGAFF. The CDR3, as DNA: TGTGCCAGCAGTTTGAAGGGGGAAGGAGCTTTCTTT.

V gene TRBV27 combines with J gene TRBJ2-7, with D maybe TRBD1 (5 bases). V was shortened by 5 bases and J by 3 bases, with 17 bases between the two germline ends. The germline CDR1 and CDR2 sequences are MNHEY and SMNVEV (reference sequence). CDR3 size: 15 residues. The CDR3 DNA reads TGTGCCAGCAGTCCGAAGGGGATGGTTCTCTACGAGCAGTACTTC. Protein product: CASSPKGMVLYEQYF.

This chain uses TRBV2 with TRBJ2-1, with D possibly matching TRBD1 (5 bases). With 6 bases removed from V and 5 bases from J, the gap between germline ends came to 14 bases. The CDR3 consists of 14 residues. The germline CDR1 and CDR2 sequences are SNHLY and FYNNEI. The CDR3 here is CASRQGLGHNEQFF. The CDR3 DNA follows: TGTGCCAGCAGGCAGGGTCTAGGTCACAATGAGCAGTTCTTC. Full variable domain (remainder filled in from reference TRBV2 and TRBJ2-1): EPEVTQTPSHQVTQMGQEVILRCVPISNHLYFYWYRQILGQKVEFLVSFYNNEISEKSEIFDDQFSVERPDGSNFTLKIRSTKLEDSAMYFCASRQGLGHNEQFFGPGTRLTVL.

The rearrangement uses TRBV5-1 and TRBJ2-7; no definite D call. V lost 7 bases, J lost 0 bases, and 14 bases lay in between. The CDR3 contains 14 residues. CDR1 is SGHRS and CDR2 is YFSETQ in the germline V gene. The CDR3 sequence: CASSPGSLSYEQYF. The DNA for the CDR3 is TGCGCCAGCTCCCCCGGGTCTCTCTCCTACGAGCAGTACTTC.

The chain employs TRBV6-5 and TRBJ1-2, with D perhaps matching TRBD1 (5 bases). Germline CDR1 MNHEY, CDR2 SVGAGI. This CDR3 has 14 residues. V lost 2 bases and J lost 4, with 11 bases in between. This chain's CDR3 is CASSYLQGSYGYTF. CDR3 DNA: TGTGCCAGCAGTTACCTCCAGGGAAGCTATGGCTACACCTTC.

The CDR3 loop is CASSLGGYGYTF. The DNA for the CDR3 is TGTGCCAGCAGCTTAGGCGGTTATGGCTACACCTTC. The chain links TRBV5-4 to TRBJ1-2; D unclear. Trimming took off 2 bases at V and 5 bases at J, with 7 bases between the two ends. Per germline, CDR1 SGHNT and CDR2 YYREEE (reference sequence). This CDR3 has 12 amino acids.

J is TRBJ2-7 and V is TRBV14; D is possibly TRBD1 (5 bases). The CDR3 contains 16 residues. Germline loops: CDR1 SGHDN, CDR2 FVKESK. Trimming took 1 base from V and 2 from J, leaving 15 bases between them. CDR3 in amino acids: CASSQGGRGSTYEQYF. Written as DNA, the CDR3 is TGTGCCAGCAGCCAAGGGGGTAGGGGCTCCACCTACGAGCAGTACTTC. Variable domain in full (rest from reference TRBV14 and TRBJ2-7): EAGVTQFPSHSVIEKGQTVTLRCDPISGHDNLYWYRRVMGKEIKFLLHFVKESKQDESGMPNNRFLAERTGGTYSTLKVQPAELEDSGVYFCASSQGGRGSTYEQYFGPGTRLTVT.

This chain connects TRBV30 to TRBJ2-4, with D hard to call. Looked up from germline, CDR1 is GTSNPN and CDR2 is SVGIG (reference sequence). V was cut by 4 bases and J by 0 bases, with 10 bases left in between. The CDR3 runs 14 residues. The CDR3 protein is CAWNNPRAKNIQYF. CDR3 in DNA: TGTGCCTGGAATAATCCCCGAGCCAAAAACATTCAGTACTTC.

The chain has TRBV5-1 and TRBJ2-2, with TRBD1 matching over 8 bases. J was trimmed by 2 bases and V by 0 bases; bases with no gene match: 3. Germline CDR1 is SGHRS and CDR2 is YFSETQ. The CDR3 loop spans 16 amino acids. The CDR3, as DNA: TGCGCCAGCAGCTTGGCCGGGACAGGAAACACCGGGGAGCTGTTTTTT. Its protein is CASSLAGTGNTGELFF.